Listed below are T cell receptor beta chains from one sample, sequenced in a study of T cells after posttransplantation cyclophosphamide. Only in-frame clones appear in the TCRdb table, and some are missing; sequencing was by immunoSEQ multiplex PCR. Counted here are around 15,000 clones, 80% to 90% occurring once; the ten biggest clones make up 2.8%. The sequencing here drew on PBMCs, taken roughly 460 days after allogeneic stem cell transplant with calcineurin inhibitor and methotrexate. The receptor source for this set is a young adult male patient who received an allogeneic stem cell transplant from an unrelated donor, was CMV-positive, and had acute and chronic GVHD. Some T cells may trace back to the graft donor. Both conserved end residues are part of each CDR3. A D gene is named only where the DNA matches it firmly. Size values are once, few and many counts, or a class for expanded clones, and some rows have none.

abundance | d_gene | j_gene | v_gene | CDR3nt | CDR3aa
- | TRBD2 | TRBJ2-1 | TRBV6-4 | TGTGCCAGCAGTTCTACCGGGAGGACGACTGAGCAGTTCTTC | CASSSTGRTTEQFF
- | TRBD1 | TRBJ2-7 | TRBV23-1 | TGCGCCAGCAGTCAAGTACCGGGACAGCACCCCTACGAGCAGTACTTC | CASSQVPGQHPYEQYF
- | TRBD1 | TRBJ2-7 | TRBV4-1 | TGCGCCAGCAGCACGGGACAGGGCTCCTACGAGCAGTACTTC | CASSTGQGSYEQYF
few | - | TRBJ2-3 | TRBV7-3 | TGTGCCAGCAGCTTGTCACATAGCACAGATACGCAGTATTTT | CASSLSHSTDTQYF
- | - | TRBJ2-1 | TRBV9 | TGTGCCAGCAGCGGGGGGGGCTATGAGCAGTTCTTC | CASSGGGYEQFF
- | - | TRBJ2-3 | TRBV19 | TGTGCCAGTAGTATAGGGGACAATCCCACAGATACGCAGTATTTT | CASSIGDNPTDTQYF
- | - | TRBJ1-3 | TRBV7-2 | TGTGCCAGCAGCTTTCGTGGAGCGTCCTTATCCTCTGGAAACACCATATATTTT | CASSFRGASLSSGNTIYF
- | - | TRBJ1-6 | TRBV7-2 | TGTGCCAGCAGCTTATTAAATTCACCCCTCCACTTT | CASSLLNSPLHF
- | - | TRBJ1-1 | TRBV18 | TGTGCCAGCTCAAGGACACCGAACACTGAAGCTTTCTTT | CASSRTPNTEAFF
- | TRBD1 | TRBJ1-1 | TRBV6-5 | TGTGCCAGCAGTACCACGACAGGGTTCACTGAAGCTTTCTTT | CASSTTTGFTEAFF
- | - | TRBJ1-1 | TRBV9 | TGTGCCAGCAGCGTAAGAGGGATGAGCACTGAAGCTTTCTTT | CASSVRGMSTEAFF
- | TRBD1 | TRBJ2-7 | TRBV5-4 | TGTGCCAGCAGCTTGGGGACAGGGGGTACCTACGAGCAGTACTTC | CASSLGTGGTYEQYF
once | - | TRBJ1-2 | TRBV10-3 | TGTGCCATCAGTGAGTCGAACCAGGGCCTCTATGGCTACACCTTC | CAISESNQGLYGYTF
- | TRBD2 | TRBJ2-3 | TRBV9 | TGTGCCAGCAGCTCACTTGGGGGTGAGGGGACTAGCGGGGGACATACGCAGTATTTT | CASSSLGGEGTSGGHTQYF
- | - | TRBJ1-2 | TRBV30 | TGTTCACAACAACGGCGGGGTATGAGCTATGGCTACACCTTC | CSQQRRGMSYGYTF
- | - | TRBJ2-2 | TRBV11-3 | TGTGCCAGCAGCTTAGGGGGGGCCGGGGAGCTGTTTTTT | CASSLGGAGELFF
- | - | TRBJ1-1 | TRBV18 | TGTGCCAGCTCACCTCTTGACAAGAACACTGAAGCTTTCTTT | CASSPLDKNTEAFF
medium-sized | - | TRBJ2-1 | TRBV7-3 | TGTGCCAGCAGCTTAGAGAGGGCCTTAGTGAATGAGCAGTTCTTC | CASSLERALVNEQFF
few | - | TRBJ1-4 | TRBV7-9 | TGTGCCAGCAGCTTGACATCGGGCGGGGAAAAACTGTTTTTT | CASSLTSGGEKLFF
- | TRBD1 | TRBJ1-6 | TRBV6-6 | TGTGCCAGCAGACGAGGGGGCGCGGATTCACCCCTCCACTTT | CASRRGGADSPLHF
once | TRBD1 | TRBJ1-1 | TRBV5-6 | TGTGCCAGCAGCTTGGGGGACAGGTGGAACACTGAAGCTTTCTTT | CASSLGDRWNTEAFF
- | - | TRBJ1-3 | TRBV5-1 | TGCGCCAGCAGCCTAACACGGCGGCGCACTGGAAACACCATATATTTT | CASSLTRRRTGNTIYF
- | TRBD1 | TRBJ2-2 | TRBV4-1 | TGCGCCAGCAGCCGGAGGACAGGGAACACCGGGGAGCTGTTTTTT | CASSRRTGNTGELFF
- | - | TRBJ1-1 | TRBV6-5 | TGTGCCAGCAGGGCCCGGACAGCACGATCCACTGAAGCTTTCTTT | CASRARTARSTEAFF
once | TRBD1 | TRBJ2-5 | TRBV5-1 | TGCGCCAGCAGCACCCCGACAGGGCAAGAGACCCAGTACTTC | CASSTPTGQETQYF
- | - | TRBJ2-7 | TRBV4-1 | TGCGCCAGCAGCCAAGGGCAGGCCTACGAGCAGTACTTC | CASSQGQAYEQYF
- | - | TRBJ2-7 | TRBV19 | TGTGCCAGTAGTGCAGGGGTATTAGGCGAGCAGTACTTC | CASSAGVLGEQYF
- | TRBD1 | TRBJ2-7 | TRBV14 | TGTGCCAGCAGCCTGGGGACAGGGACCTACGAGCAGTACTTC | CASSLGTGTYEQYF
- | - | TRBJ2-7 | TRBV29-1 | TGCAGCGTTGAAGAGGGCAGGGGCGCCACCTACGAGCAGTACTTC | CSVEEGRGATYEQYF